Below, 8 T cell receptor beta chains from the same sample are listed, as sequenced in a study of blood T cell repertoires in COVID-19. The method was immunoSEQ multiplex PCR; TCRdb's version includes in-frame clones alone and lacks a portion of them. This sample has hundreds of thousands of clones, with around 84% found just once. Material for sequencing was PBMCs or T cells enriched from blood (not recorded which). Source of these receptors: a man in his thirties or forties with acute COVID-19.

This sequence joins TRBV5-6 and TRBJ1-1, with TRBD1 matching over 11 bases. The CDR3 covers 15 residues. J lost 4 bases, V lost 4 bases, and 6 bases had no gene match. Per the germline V gene, CDR1 is SGHDT and CDR2 is YYEEEE. CDR3 in amino acids: CASSTGQGVGTEAFF. Here the CDR3 DNA reads TGTGCCAGCAGCACGGGACAGGGGGTTGGCACTGAAGCTTTCTTT.

The chain has TRBV6-6 and TRBJ1-1; 8 nucleotides agree with TRBD1. The germline CDR1 and CDR2 sequences are MNHNY and SVGAGI (reference sequence). V lost 8 bases and J lost 5; bases outside the gene matches: 4. The CDR3 runs to 12 residues. CDR3 nucleotide sequence: TGTGCCAGCGGCAGGGGGCGGACTGAAGCTTTCTTT. Encoded protein: CASGRGRTEAFF.

This clone was seen more than once but under ten times. This chain joins TRBV27 and TRBJ2-1; 7 bases match TRBD2. Germline assignment: CDR1 MNHEY and CDR2 SMNVEV (reference sequence). This CDR3 spans 15 amino acids. Trimming at V came to 1 base and at J to 5 bases, leaving 5 bases not matched to a gene. The CDR3 loop is CASSLYGTTNNEQFF. The CDR3 bases are TGTGCCAGCAGTTTATACGGGACTACAAACAATGAGCAGTTCTTC.

The V call is TRBV4-2, the J call TRBJ1-5, with D maybe TRBD1 (5 bases). This CDR3 has 16 amino acids. The germline V gene encodes CDR1 LGHNA and CDR2 YNFKEQ. V was cut by 0 bases and J by 5 bases, with 14 bases left in between. The CDR3 DNA follows: TGTGCCAGCAGCCAAGATGGGGGAGCGGGGGATCAGCCCCAGCATTTT. It is translated as CASSQDGGAGDQPQHF.

The chain has TRBV30 and TRBJ2-4; 7 positions agree with TRBD1. CDR3 size: 15 residues. Trimming cost V 2 bases and J 3 bases; bases outside gene matches: 7. CDR1 is GTSNPN, CDR2 SVGIG, per germline (reference sequence). CDR3 sequence (DNA): TGTGCCTGGAGTAGAACCCGACAGGGCAAAAACATTCAGTACTTC. Amino acid sequence: CAWSRTRQGKNIQYF.

The genes are TRBV18 and TRBJ1-6; tentative D call: TRBD1 (5 bases). Germline CDR1 reads KGHSH; CDR2 reads LQKENI. Trimming cost V 3 bases and J 5 bases, with 8 bases left between them. This CDR3 comprises 14 residues. CDR3 coding DNA: TGTGCCAGCTCACCGGGACTGGATAATTCACCCCTCCACTTT. As protein: CASSPGLDNSPLHF.

The chain combines TRBV6-5 with TRBJ1-2, with 7 nucleotides matching TRBD1. The length of the CDR3 is 13 residues. V lost 6 bases, J lost 8 bases, and 9 bases stayed unmatched. Germline CDR1 reads MNHEY; CDR2 reads SVGAGI. CDR3 residues: CASSPGQARGYTF. As DNA, the CDR3 is TGTGCCAGCAGCCCCGGACAGGCGAGGGGCTACACCTTC.

V is TRBV3-1 (or the pseudogene TRBV3-2) and J is TRBJ2-2; 14 bases are a match to TRBD2. Germline CDR1 and CDR2: LGHDT and YNNKEL (reference sequence). V lost 4 bases, J lost 0 bases, and 4 bases stayed unmatched. The CDR3 loop spans 18 amino acids. CDR3 nucleotide sequence: TGTGCCAGCAGCCGAGGACTAGCGGGGGGTGCGAACACCGGGGAGCTGTTTTTT. The encoded protein is CASSRGLAGGANTGELFF.